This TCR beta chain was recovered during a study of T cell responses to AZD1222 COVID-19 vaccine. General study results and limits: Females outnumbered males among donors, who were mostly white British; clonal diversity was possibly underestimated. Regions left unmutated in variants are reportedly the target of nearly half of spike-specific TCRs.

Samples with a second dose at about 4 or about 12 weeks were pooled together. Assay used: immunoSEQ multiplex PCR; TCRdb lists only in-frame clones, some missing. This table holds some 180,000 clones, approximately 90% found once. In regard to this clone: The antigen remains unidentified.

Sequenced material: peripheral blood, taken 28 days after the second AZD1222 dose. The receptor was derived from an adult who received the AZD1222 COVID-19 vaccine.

For the CDR3, the DNA is TGTGCCAGCAGAACACTAGCGGGGGCCTCCTACAATGAGCAGTTCTTC. Its translation: CASRTLAGASYNEQFF. The chain combines TRBV13 with TRBJ2-1; 11 bases align to TRBD2. There are 16 residues in the CDR3. Looked up from germline, CDR1 is PRHDT and CDR2 is FYEKMQ (reference sequence). Trimming took 6 bases from V and 0 from J; bases not matched to a gene: 4. Drawing the rest from reference TRBV13 and TRBJ2-1, the complete variable domain is AAGVIQSPRHLIKEKRETATLKCYPIPRHDTVYWYQQGPGQDPQFLISFYEKMQSDKGSIPDRFSAQQFSDYHSELNMSSLELGDSALYFCASRTLAGASYNEQFFGPGTRLTVL.